This TCR beta chain was found in a study of early T cells in non-severe SARS-CoV-2 infection. In the study overall: Unpaired chains resulted from sequencing bulk RNA of unsorted whole blood.

Regarding the study as a whole: In VDJdb matching, anti-spike CD8 responses were favored while private and CD4 specificities went missing.

CDR3 length: 14 amino acids. Germline CDR1 LGHNA, CDR2 YNFKEQ. Trimming removed 0 bases from V and 7 bases from J, with 7 bases in between. Tagging with unique molecular identifiers was applied to individual cDNA molecules. TCRdb re-called the 5' RACE reads through MiXCR, storing one row per CDR3 protein. Of more than 85,000 distinct CDR3 sequences detected, around 12% appear once; the ten largest clones hold around 4%. Turning to this clonotype: Its antigen is as yet unknown.

This chain joins TRBV4-2 and TRBJ1-6, with D hard to call. This material consisted of whole blood, taken at baseline. This receptor was obtained from an adult who was a healthcare worker with PCR-confirmed SARS-CoV-2 infection or an uninfected control (not recorded which). CDR3 loop: CASSQDTVNSPLHF. CDR3 bases: TGTGCCAGCAGCCAAGATACAGTGAATTCACCCCTCCACTTT.